Each of the 23 T cell receptor beta chains below was sequenced from the same sample in a study of shared clonotypes between healthy human individuals. This table comes from immunoSEQ multiplex PCR, and its TCRdb copy is limited to in-frame clones, with some not included. The sample holds approximately 2,200,000 clones, roughly 91% seen once. CD8 cells regarded as naive lacked CD45RO, were positively chosen for CCR7, and omitted terminally differentiated effector memory CD45RA+ cells. Material for sequencing was naive CD8+ T cells from PBMCs. Every receptor here comes from a man between 18 and 35 years old in good health. Some clones in this sample may be carry-over from other donors' samples.

This clone is a singleton in its sample. The chain has TRBV7-8 and TRBJ1-2; TRBD1 matches at 9 bases. Germline V lookup: CDR1 SGHVS, CDR2 FQNEAQ. The CDR3 totals 15 residues. Unmatched junction bases numbered 8, after V lost 5 bases and J lost 4 bases. The CDR3 coding sequence is TGTGCCAGCAGCAAGAGGGGACAGGGAACCTATGGCTACACCTTC. Amino acids: CASSKRGQGTYGYTF.

This clone was picked up a small number of times. The chain combines TRBV7-2 with TRBJ1-5; TRBD1 is a possible D gene (6 bases). The CDR3 totals 15 residues. The V gene's germline CDR1 is SGHTA and CDR2 FQGNSA. Trimming removed 8 bases at V and 6 bases at J, with 20 bases between. The CDR3 DNA reads as TGTGCCAGCCGGGACATGGGGTGGGTGAGTCAGCCCCAGCATTTT. This translates into CASRDMGWVSQPQHF.

As regards this clone: This sample includes further DNA sequences coding for the same CDR3. This chain uses TRBV27 with TRBJ1-5; D is undetermined. The CDR3 totals 14 residues. V shed 6 bases and J shed 0 bases, with 9 bases lying between them. Germline-derived CDR1 and CDR2 are MNHEY and SMNVEV (reference sequence). CDR3 DNA sequence: TGTGCCAGCAGAAGAAGTTATAGCAATCAGCCCCAGCATTTT. Protein product: CASRRSYSNQPQHF.

Comment on this clone: Distinct nucleotide sequences in the sample also encode this CDR3. This rearrangement joins TRBV6-5 to TRBJ2-7; TRBD2 is a possible D gene (6 bases). The CDR3 runs 12 residues. Trimming shortened V by 8 bases and J by 6 bases, and 14 bases separated the two germline ends. Germline CDR1 is MNHEY and CDR2 is SVGAGI. In DNA form, the CDR3 reads TGTGCCAGCTCGCTTCGGGGAGGCGAGCAGTACTTC. Translated: CASSLRGGEQYF.

V is TRBV7-7 and J is TRBJ2-5; TRBD2 matches 13 bases. The CDR3 loop spans 16 amino acids. From germline, CDR1 is SSHAT and CDR2 FNYEAQ (reference sequence). Germline trimming cut 5 bases from V and 5 bases from J; bases unmatched to any gene: 8. This chain's CDR3 is CASSPGLAGEWETQYF. In nucleotides, the CDR3 is TGTGCCAGCAGCCCCGGACTAGCGGGAGAATGGGAGACCCAGTACTTC.

This sequence joins TRBV5-1 and TRBJ2-1, with a weak D call TRBD2 (6 bases). CDR3 size: 14 residues. Germline V CDR1 and CDR2: SGHRS, YFSETQ. Between the trimmed V and J ends, which lost 4 bases and 3 bases, there was a span of 11 bases. CDR3 sequence: CASSLTGVYNEQFF. The CDR3 nucleotides are TGCGCCAGCAGCCTCACGGGGGTCTACAATGAGCAGTTCTTC.

In nucleotides, the CDR3 is TGTGCCACCCGCCTGGGGGGGACAGATACGCAGTATTTT. This encodes CATRLGGTDTQYF. The rearrangement links TRBV6-4 to TRBJ2-3, with 7 bases matching TRBD2. The trim removed 10 bases at V and 3 bases at J, leaving 7 bases unmatched. The germline gives CDR1 MRHNA, CDR2 SNTAGT. The CDR3 consists of 13 residues.

V gene TRBV30 combines with J gene TRBJ2-1; TRBD2 agrees at 10 bases. CDR3 length: 20 amino acids. Per germline, CDR1 GTSNPN and CDR2 SVGIG (reference sequence). The V and J ends lost 3 bases and 0 bases, in that order; junction bases with no gene match: 17. The DNA for the CDR3 is TGTGCCTGGAGGAGGGGGGGAGGGACTAGCGCTGTACGCTCCTACAATGAGCAGTTCTTC. Protein product: CAWRRGGGTSAVRSYNEQFF. The whole variable domain, remainder taken from reference TRBV30 and TRBJ2-1, is SQTIHQWPATLVQPVGSPLSLECTVEGTSNPNLYWYRQAAGRGLQLLFYSVGIGQISSEVPQNLSASRPQDRQFILSSKKLLLSDSGFYLCAWRRGGGTSAVRSYNEQFFGPGTRLTVL.

The gene calls are TRBV6-5 and TRBJ2-1; either TRBD1 or TRBD2 may fit D (5 bases each). This CDR3 is 16 amino acids long. Trimming removed 4 bases at V and 7 bases at J, with 20 bases between. Germline V gives CDR1 MNHEY, CDR2 SVGAGI. The CDR3 here is CASSSRLGVRRNEQFF. The DNA of the CDR3 is TGTGCCAGCAGTTCCAGGCTGGGGGTCCGTAGGAATGAGCAGTTCTTC.

In regard to this clone: Other DNA sequences from this sample encode an identical CDR3 as well. This chain connects TRBV28 to TRBJ1-1, with D possibly matching TRBD1 (5 bases). This CDR3 is 14 amino acids long. CDR1 MDHEN and CDR2 SYDVKM come from the germline V gene. V lost 3 bases and J lost 1, with 9 bases in between. This CDR3 reads CASSFRGGNTEAFF. CDR3 coding DNA: TGTGCCAGCAGTTTTCGGGGGGGGAACACTGAAGCTTTCTTT.

This clone was observed a single time. The genes are TRBV5-1 and TRBJ2-5; D perhaps matches TRBD1 (6 bases). Germline V gene lookup returns CDR1 SGHRS and CDR2 YFSETQ. Trimming removed 4 bases at V and 5 bases at J, with 21 bases between. This CDR3 comprises 16 residues. In DNA, the CDR3 is TGCGCCAGCAGCCAACAGCAGGGGTACAAGGCGGAGACCCAGTACTTC. Its protein is CASSQQQGYKAETQYF.

This chain uses TRBV14 with TRBJ2-3; D gene unclear. CDR1 is SGHDN and CDR2 is FVKESK in the germline V gene. V lost 0 bases and J 6 bases, leaving 13 bases between the germline ends. This CDR3 is 15 amino acids long. The CDR3 DNA follows: TGTGCCAGCAGCCAAGATGTTATCACGTGGGATACGCAGTATTTT. Its protein product is CASSQDVITWDTQYF.

The rearrangement joins TRBV5-4 to TRBJ2-1, with 7 bases that match TRBD2. With 4 bases clipped from V and 7 bases from J, the junction kept 8 bases outside the gene matches. The CDR3 extends over 14 amino acids. Looked up from germline, CDR1 is SGHNT and CDR2 is YYREEE (reference sequence). CDR3 residues: CASSTLADGNEQFF. In DNA form, the CDR3 reads TGTGCCAGCAGCACGCTAGCGGACGGGAATGAGCAGTTCTTC. Supplemented by reference TRBV5-4 and TRBJ2-1, the full variable domain reads ETGVTQSPTHLIKTRGQQVTLRCSSQSGHNTVSWYQQALGQGPQFIFQYYREEENGRGNFPPRFSGLQFPNYSSELNVNALELDDSALYLCASSTLADGNEQFFGPGTRLTVL.

The sample holds one count of this clone. CDR3 sequence (DNA): TGTGCCACCAGCAGGGGGGGTGCCCACGAGCAGTACTTC. It yields the protein CATSRGGAHEQYF. This chain joins TRBV15 and TRBJ2-7, with D possibly matching TRBD2 (6 bases). V was shortened by 3 bases and J by 5 bases, with 11 bases between the two germline ends. From germline, CDR1 is LNHNV and CDR2 YYDKDF (reference sequence). The CDR3 has 13 amino acids. Based on the CDR3 plus reference TRBV15 and TRBJ2-7, the full variable domain is DAMVIQNPRYQVTQFGKPVTLSCSQTLNHNVMYWYQQKSSQAPKLLFHYYDKDFNNEADTPDNFQSRRPNTSFCFLDIRSPGLGDTAMYLCATSRGGAHEQYFGPGTRLTVT.

Written as DNA, the CDR3 is TGTGCCAGCAGTTACGGGGGTTCCGACTACGAGCAGTACTTC. This gives the protein CASSYGGSDYEQYF. This chain joins TRBV6-5 and TRBJ2-5; tentatively, D is TRBD1 or TRBD2 (5 bases each). The end of the DNA aligns better with TRBJ2-7, so the J call may be wrong. This CDR3 contains 14 residues. The germline V gene has CDR1 MNHEY and CDR2 SVGAGI.

V and J are TRBV28 and TRBJ1-4; D unresolved. CDR3 length: 15 amino acids. CDR1 is MDHEN and CDR2 is SYDVKM in the germline V gene. Trimming left V 2 bases short and J 0 bases short, with 7 bases between. The CDR3 DNA sequence: TGTGCCAGCAGTTTAGAGGTCTCAACTAATGAAAAACTGTTTTTT. Translated: CASSLEVSTNEKLFF.

This clone has just one count. This rearrangement joins TRBV9 to TRBJ1-1, with D possibly being TRBD1 (5 bases). The CDR3 totals 14 residues. From germline, CDR1 is SGDLS and CDR2 YYNGEE. V was shortened by 7 bases and J by 4 bases, with 17 bases between the two germline ends. The CDR3 region has the DNA TGTGCCAGCGGGACTCCCGGCTTGGGCACTGAAGCTTTCTTT. This encodes CASGTPGLGTEAFF.

The chain couples TRBV7-9 to TRBJ1-5; unclear D gene. The CDR3 sequence is 14 residues long. Germline values: CDR1 SEHNR, CDR2 FQNEAQ (reference sequence). V gave up 5 bases and J gave up 0 bases, with 8 bases separating them. Here the CDR3 reads CASSEGYSNQPQHF. The CDR3 region has the DNA TGTGCCAGCAGCGAAGGTTATAGCAATCAGCCCCAGCATTTT.

V gene TRBV28 combines with J gene TRBJ2-7; D gene unclear. Germline V lookup: CDR1 MDHEN, CDR2 SYDVKM. Trimming removed 4 bases at V and 7 bases at J, with 5 bases between. The CDR3 totals 10 residues. The CDR3 DNA sequence: TGTGCCAGCAGTTCGAAAGAGCAGTACTTC. It codes for CASSSKEQYF.

The rearrangement links TRBV5-4 to TRBJ2-1, with 8 bases matching TRBD2. The J segment lost 8 bases and the V segment lost 3 bases, leaving 10 bases of the junction unmatched. There are 15 residues in the CDR3. CDR1 SGHNT and CDR2 YYREEE come from the germline V gene (reference sequence). CDR3 in amino acids: CASSWKRESVDEQFF. CDR3 DNA: TGTGCCAGCAGCTGGAAGCGGGAGTCTGTTGATGAGCAGTTCTTC.

This rearrangement joins TRBV30 to TRBJ1-6; D gene uncertain. The V gene's germline CDR1 is GTSNPN and CDR2 SVGIG (reference sequence). CDR3 length: 12 amino acids. The V end lost 4 bases, the J end lost 7 bases, and 8 bases lay between the germline ends. The CDR3, as DNA: TGTGCCTGGACAGTGGGAAATTCACCCCTCCACTTT. It translates to CAWTVGNSPLHF.

This chain connects TRBV5-1 to TRBJ1-5; a possible D gene is TRBD1 (5 bases). V shed 4 bases and J shed 0 bases, with 14 bases lying between them. This CDR3 contains 16 residues. Germline V CDR1 and CDR2: SGHRS, YFSETQ. The CDR3 nucleotides read TGCGCCAGCAGCCCCCGGGGGGGGTATAGCAATCAGCCCCAGCATTTT. Protein product: CASSPRGGYSNQPQHF.

The chain recombines TRBV25-1 with TRBJ2-3; TRBD2 matches at 11 bases. Germline trimming cut 2 bases from V and 5 bases from J; bases unmatched to any gene: 3. This CDR3 has 15 residues. The germline V gene encodes CDR1 MGHDK and CDR2 SYGVNS. For the CDR3, the DNA is TGTGCCAGCAGTGAACTAGCGGGAGGTCTAGATACGCAGTATTTT. This gives the protein CASSELAGGLDTQYF.